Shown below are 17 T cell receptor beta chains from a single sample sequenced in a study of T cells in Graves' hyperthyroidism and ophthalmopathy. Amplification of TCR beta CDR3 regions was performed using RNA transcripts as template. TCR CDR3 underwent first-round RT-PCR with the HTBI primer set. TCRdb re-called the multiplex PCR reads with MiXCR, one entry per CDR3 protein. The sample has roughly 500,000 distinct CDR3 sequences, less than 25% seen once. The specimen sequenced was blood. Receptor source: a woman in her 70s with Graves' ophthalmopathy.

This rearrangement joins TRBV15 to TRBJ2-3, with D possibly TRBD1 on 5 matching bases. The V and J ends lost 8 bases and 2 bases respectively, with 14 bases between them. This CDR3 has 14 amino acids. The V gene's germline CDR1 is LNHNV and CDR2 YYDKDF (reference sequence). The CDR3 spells CATHHVTDTDTQYF. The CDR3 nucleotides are TGTGCCACCCACCACGTGACAGACACAGATACGCAGTATTTT. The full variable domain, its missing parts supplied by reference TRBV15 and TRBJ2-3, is DAMVIQNPRYQVTQFGKPVTLSCSQTLNHNVMYWYQQKSSQAPKLLFHYYDKDFNNEADTPDNFQSRRPNTSFCFLDIRSPGLGDTAMYLCATHHVTDTDTQYFGPGTRLTVL.

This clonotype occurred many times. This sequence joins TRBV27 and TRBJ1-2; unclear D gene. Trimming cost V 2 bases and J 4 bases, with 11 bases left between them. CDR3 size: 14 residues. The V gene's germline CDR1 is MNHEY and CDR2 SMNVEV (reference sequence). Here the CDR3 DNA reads TGTGCCAGCAGTTTACATCGGGGATTCTATGGCTACACCTTC. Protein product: CASSLHRGFYGYTF.

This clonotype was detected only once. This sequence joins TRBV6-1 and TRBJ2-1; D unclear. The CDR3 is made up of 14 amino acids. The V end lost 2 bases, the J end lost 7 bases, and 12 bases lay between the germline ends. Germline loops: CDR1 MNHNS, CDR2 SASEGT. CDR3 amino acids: CASSESPAVNEQFF. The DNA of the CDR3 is TGTGCCAGCAGTGAATCCCCTGCCGTTAATGAGCAGTTCTTC.

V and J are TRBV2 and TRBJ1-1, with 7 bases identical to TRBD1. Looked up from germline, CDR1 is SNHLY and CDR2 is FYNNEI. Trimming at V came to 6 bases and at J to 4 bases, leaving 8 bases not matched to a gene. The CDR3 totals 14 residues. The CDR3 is CASRTQGLGTEAFF. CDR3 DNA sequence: TGTGCCAGCAGGACACAGGGGTTGGGCACTGAAGCTTTCTTT.

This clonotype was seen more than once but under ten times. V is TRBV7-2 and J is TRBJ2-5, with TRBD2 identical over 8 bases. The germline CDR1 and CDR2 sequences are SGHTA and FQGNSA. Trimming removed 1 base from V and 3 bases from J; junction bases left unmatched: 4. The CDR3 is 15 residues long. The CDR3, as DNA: TGTGCCAGCAGCTTAGGGACTAGCTGGGAAGAGACCCAGTACTTC. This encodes CASSLGTSWEETQYF.

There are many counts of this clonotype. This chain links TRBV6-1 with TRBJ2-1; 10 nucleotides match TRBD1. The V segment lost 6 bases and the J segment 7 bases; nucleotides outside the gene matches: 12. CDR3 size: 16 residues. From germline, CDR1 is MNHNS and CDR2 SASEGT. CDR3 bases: TGTGCCAGCAGCCGAGGCGGGGGGACAGGGGTGAATGAGCAGTTCTTC. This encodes CASSRGGGTGVNEQFF.

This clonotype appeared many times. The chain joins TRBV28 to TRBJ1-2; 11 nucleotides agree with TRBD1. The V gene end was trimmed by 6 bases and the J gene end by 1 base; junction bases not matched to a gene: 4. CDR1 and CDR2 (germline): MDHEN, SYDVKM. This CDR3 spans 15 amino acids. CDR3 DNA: TGTGCCAGCAGGGACAGGGGGCCGATTAACTATGGCTACACCTTC. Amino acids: CASRDRGPINYGYTF.

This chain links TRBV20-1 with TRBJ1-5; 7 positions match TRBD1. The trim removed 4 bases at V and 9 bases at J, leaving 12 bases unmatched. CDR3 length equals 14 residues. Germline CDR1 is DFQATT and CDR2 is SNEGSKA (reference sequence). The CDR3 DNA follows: TGCAGTGCTATGGGCAGGGGGTGGGAGGGGCCCCAGCATTTT. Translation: CSAMGRGWEGPQHF.

The CDR3 nucleotides read TGTGCCAGCAGTTTACTGCGGCAGGGTGATAATTCACCCCTCCACTTT. Its translation: CASSLLRQGDNSPLHF. This rearrangement joins TRBV27 to TRBJ1-6; D perhaps matches TRBD1 (5 bases). Trimming stripped 2 bases from V and 5 bases from J, with 13 bases between. The CDR3 runs 16 residues. Per germline, CDR1 MNHEY and CDR2 SMNVEV (reference sequence).

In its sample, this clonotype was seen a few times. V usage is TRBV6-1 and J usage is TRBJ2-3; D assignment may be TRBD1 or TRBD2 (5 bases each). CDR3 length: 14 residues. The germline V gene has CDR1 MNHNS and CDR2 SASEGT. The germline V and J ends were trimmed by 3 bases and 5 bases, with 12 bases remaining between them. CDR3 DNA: TGTGCCAGCAGTGATAGAGGGACGGGAGATACGCAGTATTTT. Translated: CASSDRGTGDTQYF.

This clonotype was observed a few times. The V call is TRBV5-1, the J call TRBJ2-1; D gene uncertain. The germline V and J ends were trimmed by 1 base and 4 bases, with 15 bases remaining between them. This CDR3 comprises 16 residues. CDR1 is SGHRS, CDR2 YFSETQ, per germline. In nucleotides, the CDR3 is TGCGCCAGCAGCTTGCCGACTGGATGGACGTACAATGAGCAGTTCTTC. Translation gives CASSLPTGWTYNEQFF.

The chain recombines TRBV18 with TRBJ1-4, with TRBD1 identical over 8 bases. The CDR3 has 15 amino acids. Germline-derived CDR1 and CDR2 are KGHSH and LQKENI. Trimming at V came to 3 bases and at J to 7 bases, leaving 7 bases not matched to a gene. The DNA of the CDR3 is TGTGCCAGCTCACCGCAGGGGGCGCGGGGTGAAAAACTGTTTTTT. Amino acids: CASSPQGARGEKLFF.

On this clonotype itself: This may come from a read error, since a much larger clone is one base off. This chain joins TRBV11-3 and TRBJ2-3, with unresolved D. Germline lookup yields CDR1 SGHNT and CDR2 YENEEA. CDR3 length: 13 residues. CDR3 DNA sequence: TGTGCCAGCGGCTTTGGAAGCACAGATACGCAGTATTTT. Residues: CASGFGSTDTQYF.

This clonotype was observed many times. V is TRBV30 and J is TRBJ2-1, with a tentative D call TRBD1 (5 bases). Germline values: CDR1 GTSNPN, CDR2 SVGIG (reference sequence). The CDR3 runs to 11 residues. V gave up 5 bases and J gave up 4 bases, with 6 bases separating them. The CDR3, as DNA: TGTGCCTGGGGACAATACAATGAGCAGTTCTTC. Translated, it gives CAWGQYNEQFF.

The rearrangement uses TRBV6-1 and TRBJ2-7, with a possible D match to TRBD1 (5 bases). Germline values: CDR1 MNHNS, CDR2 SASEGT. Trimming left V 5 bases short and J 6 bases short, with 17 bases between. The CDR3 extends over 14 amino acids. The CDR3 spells CASSLTVRYREQYF. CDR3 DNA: TGTGCCAGCAGTTTGACAGTAAGGTATCGCGAGCAGTACTTC.

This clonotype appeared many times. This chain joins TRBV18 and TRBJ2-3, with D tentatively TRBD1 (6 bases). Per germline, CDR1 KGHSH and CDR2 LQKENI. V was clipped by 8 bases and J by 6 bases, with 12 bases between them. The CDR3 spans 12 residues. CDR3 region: CASSPQGDTQYF. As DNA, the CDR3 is TGTGCCAGCAGTCCCCAGGGGGATACGCAGTATTTT.

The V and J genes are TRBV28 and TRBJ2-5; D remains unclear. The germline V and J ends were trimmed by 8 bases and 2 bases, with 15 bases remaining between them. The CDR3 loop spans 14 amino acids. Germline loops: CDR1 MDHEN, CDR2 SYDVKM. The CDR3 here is CASSPPYQQETQYF. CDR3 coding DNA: TGTGCCAGCTCACCACCGTATCAACAAGAGACCCAGTACTTC.